The next 15 T cell receptor beta chains were all read from a single sample in a study of CD8 T cells in ankylosing spondylitis. Using its own MiXCR run on the 5' RACE reads, TCRdb lists one record per CDR3 protein. The data contain roughly 230,000 distinct CDR3 sequences, about 20% of them singletons. Sequencing input: blood, either unsorted or a sorted T cell fraction (not recorded which). The receptors were gathered from a male donor with ankylosing spondylitis or in good health (not recorded which).

The rearrangement links TRBV6-1 to TRBJ1-1; D not resolved. This CDR3 comprises 13 residues. Germline CDR1 reads MNHNS; CDR2 reads SASEGT. With 10 bases removed from V and 3 bases from J, the gap between germline ends came to 15 bases. The CDR3 DNA follows: TGTGCCACCTCTCCGTTCGCGCACACTGAAGCTTTCTTT. Translation: CATSPFAHTEAFF.

CDR3 nucleotides: TGTGCCAGCAGCCTAGCGGGAGGGTTGGAAGATACGCAGTATTTT. Protein sequence: CASSLAGGLEDTQYF. The V gene is TRBV5-6, the J gene TRBJ2-3; 12 bases agree with TRBD2. The CDR3 totals 15 residues. V shed 4 bases and J 5 bases; nucleotides not matched to a gene: 5. Germline-derived CDR1 and CDR2 are SGHDT and YYEEEE. Based on the CDR3 plus reference TRBV5-6 and TRBJ2-3, the full variable domain is DAGVTQSPTHLIKTRGQQVTLRCSPKSGHDTVSWYQQALGQGPQFIFQYYEEEERQRGNFPDRFSGHQFPNYSSELNVNALLLGDSALYLCASSLAGGLEDTQYFGPGTRLTVL.

Only a few counts were recorded for this clonotype. The rearrangement uses TRBV6-1 and TRBJ2-2; TRBD2 matches 7 bases. The V segment lost 5 bases and the J segment 3 bases; nucleotides outside the gene matches: 6. The CDR3 runs 15 residues. Germline CDR1 reads MNHNS; CDR2 reads SASEGT. The CDR3 spells CASSPFREDTGELFF. Here the CDR3 DNA reads TGTGCCAGCAGTCCCTTTCGGGAGGACACCGGGGAGCTGTTTTTT.

A single count supports this clonotype. The V gene is TRBV7-9, the J gene TRBJ2-7; D might be TRBD2 (6 bases). Germline CDR1 and CDR2: SEHNR and FQNEAQ (reference sequence). This CDR3 spans 13 amino acids. The V gene lost 1 base and the J gene lost 5 bases, with 9 bases spanning the gap. The CDR3 DNA sequence: TGTGCCAGCAGCTTAGTTGTAGCGGACGAGCAGTACTTC. It codes for CASSLVVADEQYF.

The V call is TRBV13, the J call TRBJ2-3, with a tentative D call TRBD1 (6 bases). Germline CDR1 reads PRHDT; CDR2 reads FYEKMQ (reference sequence). V lost 5 bases and J lost 0, with 12 bases in between. The length of the CDR3 is 15 residues. The CDR3, as DNA: TGTGCCAGCAGCCCTAGGGGGATTAGCACAGATACGCAGTATTTT. It is translated as CASSPRGISTDTQYF.

The chain employs TRBV20-1 and TRBJ2-3, with 8 bases lining up with TRBD2. Germline loops: CDR1 DFQATT, CDR2 SNEGSKA (reference sequence). The CDR3 contains 14 residues. V lost 2 bases and J lost 3; bases outside the gene matches: 4. CDR3: CSARYERETDTQYF. The CDR3 nucleotides read TGCAGTGCTAGATACGAGCGGGAGACAGATACGCAGTATTTT.

At least ten counts were recorded for this clonotype. The rearrangement links TRBV12-5 to TRBJ2-2; the match to TRBD2 covers 13 bases. V was clipped by 1 base and J by 6 bases; unmatched bases: 8. Germline CDR1 LGHNT, CDR2 FRNRAP. CDR3 length: 18 residues. CDR3 region: CASGLDGTSGIVAGELFF. The CDR3 coding sequence is TGTGCTAGTGGTTTGGATGGGACTAGCGGGATCGTAGCCGGGGAGCTGTTTTTT.

This clonotype was counted only a few times. The CDR3 spells CASSPTGSPEAFF. CDR3 DNA sequence: TGTGCCAGCAGCCCCACAGGGAGCCCTGAAGCTTTCTTT. The chain combines TRBV5-5 with TRBJ1-1; possible D gene TRBD1, 6 bases. V lost 4 bases to trimming and J lost 6 bases, with 13 bases between them. CDR3 size: 13 residues. Germline CDR1 and CDR2: SGHKS and YYEKEE (reference sequence).

The chain combines TRBV4-3 with TRBJ2-7, with 8 nucleotides matching TRBD1. The CDR3 extends over 15 amino acids. Germline V gene lookup returns CDR1 LGHNA and CDR2 YSLEER. Trimming at V came to 0 bases and at J to 5 bases, leaving 6 bases not matched to a gene. CDR3 bases: TGCGCCAGCAGCCAAGAGGGACAGGCTCTACACGAGCAGTACTTC. It encodes CASSQEGQALHEQYF.

This clonotype showed up many times. The gene calls are TRBV5-1 and TRBJ2-1, with 7 positions matching TRBD1. Germline V gene sequence: CDR1 SGHRS, CDR2 YFSETQ. With 4 bases clipped from V and 1 base from J, the junction kept 5 bases outside the gene matches. This CDR3 has 15 amino acids. CDR3 amino acids: CASSPTGVSYNEQFF. CDR3 bases: TGCGCCAGCAGCCCTACAGGGGTGTCCTACAATGAGCAGTTCTTC.

There are many counts of this clonotype. V usage is TRBV6-5 and J usage is TRBJ2-7; TRBD1 matches 7 bases. The CDR3 totals 14 residues. Unmatched junction bases numbered 4, after V lost 0 bases and J lost 5 bases. Germline CDR1 reads MNHEY; CDR2 reads SVGAGI. The CDR3 DNA follows: TGTGCCAGCAGTTACTCAGGGGGCGGCAACGAGCAGTACTTC. Translation: CASSYSGGGNEQYF.

This clonotype was seen a few times. V gene TRBV10-2 combines with J gene TRBJ2-7; TRBD1 aligns across 8 bases. J lost 5 bases, V lost 0 bases, and 9 bases had no gene match. This CDR3 region has 16 residues. Germline CDR1 reads WSHSY; CDR2 reads SAAADI. This CDR3 is CASSESTGQAVDEQYF. Here the CDR3 DNA reads TGCGCCAGCAGTGAGTCGACGGGACAGGCCGTCGACGAGCAGTACTTC.

This clonotype was seen more than once but under ten times. J is TRBJ1-2 and V is TRBV4-3, with D unresolved. CDR3 length: 17 amino acids. Trimming took 0 bases from V and 3 from J, leaving 17 bases between them. In germline, CDR1 is LGHNA, CDR2 YSLEER. Here the CDR3 DNA reads TGCGCCAGCAGCCAAGATTTTGGTGATAGGTCCTACTATGGCTACACCTTC. Translation gives CASSQDFGDRSYYGYTF.

The chain uses TRBV11-2 and TRBJ2-7; possible D gene TRBD1, 5 bases. The CDR3 covers 15 residues. V lost 5 bases and J 3 bases, leaving 17 bases between the germline ends. Germline CDR1 is SGHAT and CDR2 is FQNNGV. DNA for the CDR3: TGTGCCAGCAGCGTTCGACAGAGACCTATCTACGAGCAGTACTTC. Its protein is CASSVRQRPIYEQYF.

This chain joins TRBV20-1 and TRBJ2-7, with a possible D match to TRBD1 (5 bases). This CDR3 has 12 residues. In germline, CDR1 is DFQATT, CDR2 SNEGSKA (reference sequence). Trimming removed 3 bases from V and 2 bases from J, with 8 bases in between. CDR3 in DNA: TGCAGTGCTAGGACAGCGACCTACGAGCAGTACTTC. As protein: CSARTATYEQYF.